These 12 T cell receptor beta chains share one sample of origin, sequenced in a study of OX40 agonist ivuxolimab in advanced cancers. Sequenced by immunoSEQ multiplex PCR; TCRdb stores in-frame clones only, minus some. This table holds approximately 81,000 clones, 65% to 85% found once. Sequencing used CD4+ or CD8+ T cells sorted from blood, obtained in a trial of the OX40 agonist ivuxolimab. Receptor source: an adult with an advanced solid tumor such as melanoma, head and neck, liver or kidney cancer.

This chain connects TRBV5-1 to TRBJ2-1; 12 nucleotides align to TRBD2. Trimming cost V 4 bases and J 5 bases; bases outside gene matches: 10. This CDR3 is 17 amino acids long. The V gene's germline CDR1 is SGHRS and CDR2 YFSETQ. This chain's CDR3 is CASSPFSSGRVDNEQFF. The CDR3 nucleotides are TGCGCCAGCAGCCCCTTCTCTAGCGGGAGGGTCGACAATGAGCAGTTCTTC.

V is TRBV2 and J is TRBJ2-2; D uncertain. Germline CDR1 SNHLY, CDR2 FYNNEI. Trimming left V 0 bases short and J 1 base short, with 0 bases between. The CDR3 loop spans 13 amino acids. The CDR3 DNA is TGTGCCAGCAGTGAAGCGAACACCGGGGAGCTGTTTTTT. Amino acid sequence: CASSEANTGELFF.

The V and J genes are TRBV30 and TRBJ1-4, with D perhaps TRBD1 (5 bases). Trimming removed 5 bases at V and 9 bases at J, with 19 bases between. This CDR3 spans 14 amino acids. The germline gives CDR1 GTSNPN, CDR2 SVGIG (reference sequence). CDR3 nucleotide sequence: TGTGCCTGGGAGGGCCTAGGGACGGAAAAAAAACTGTTTTTT. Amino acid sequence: CAWEGLGTEKKLFF. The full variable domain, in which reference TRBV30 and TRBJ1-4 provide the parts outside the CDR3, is SQTIHQWPATLVQPVGSPLSLECTVEGTSNPNLYWYRQAAGRGLQLLFYSVGIGQISSEVPQNLSASRPQDRQFILSSKKLLLSDSGFYLCAWEGLGTEKKLFFGSGTQLSVL.

CDR3 coding DNA: TGTGCCGGGACCCTGAAGACAGGGGCCACTGAAGCTTTCTTT. Translating it yields CAGTLKTGATEAFF. This sequence joins TRBV6-1 and TRBJ1-1; 8 positions match TRBD1. CDR1 MNHNS and CDR2 SASEGT come from the germline V gene. This CDR3 has 14 amino acids. Trimming took 11 bases from V and 4 from J; bases not matched to a gene: 12.

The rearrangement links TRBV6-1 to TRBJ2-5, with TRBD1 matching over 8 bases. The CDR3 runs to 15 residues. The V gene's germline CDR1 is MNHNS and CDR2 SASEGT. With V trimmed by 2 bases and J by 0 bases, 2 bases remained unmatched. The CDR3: CASSEWTGYQETQYF. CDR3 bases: TGTGCCAGCAGTGAATGGACAGGGTACCAAGAGACCCAGTACTTC.

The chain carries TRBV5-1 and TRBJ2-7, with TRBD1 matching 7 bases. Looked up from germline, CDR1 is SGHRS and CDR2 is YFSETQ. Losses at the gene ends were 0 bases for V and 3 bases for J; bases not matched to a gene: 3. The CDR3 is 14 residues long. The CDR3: CASSLGTGFYEQYF. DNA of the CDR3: TGCGCCAGCAGCTTGGGGACAGGTTTCTACGAGCAGTACTTC.

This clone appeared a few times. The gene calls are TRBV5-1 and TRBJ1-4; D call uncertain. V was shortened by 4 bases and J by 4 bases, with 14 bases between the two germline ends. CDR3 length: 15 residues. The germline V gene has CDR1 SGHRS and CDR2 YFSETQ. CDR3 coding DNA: TGCGCCAGCAGCCCCGTAATGGGCCTTAATGAAAAACTGTTTTTT. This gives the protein CASSPVMGLNEKLFF. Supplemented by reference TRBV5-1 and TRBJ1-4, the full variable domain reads KAGVTQTPRYLIKTRGQQVTLSCSPISGHRSVSWYQQTPGQGLQFLFEYFSETQRNKGNFPGRFSGRQFSNSRSEMNVSTLELGDSALYLCASSPVMGLNEKLFFGSGTQLSVL.

The CDR3 DNA is TGTGCCATCAGTGGGGGACTGTCTCCTAACTATGGCTACACCTTC. Translation gives CAISGGLSPNYGYTF. The chain joins TRBV10-3 to TRBJ1-2, with D perhaps matching TRBD1 (5 bases). The CDR3 contains 15 residues. Between the trimmed V and J ends, which lost 4 bases and 0 bases, there was a span of 12 bases. Per the germline V gene, CDR1 is ENHRY and CDR2 is SYGVKD.

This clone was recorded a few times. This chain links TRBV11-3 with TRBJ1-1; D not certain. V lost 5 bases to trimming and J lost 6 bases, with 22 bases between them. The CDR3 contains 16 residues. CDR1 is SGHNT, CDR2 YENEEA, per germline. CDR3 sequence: CASSPLPWEGRAEAFF. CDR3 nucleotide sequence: TGTGCCAGCAGCCCACTCCCATGGGAGGGAAGGGCTGAAGCTTTCTTT.

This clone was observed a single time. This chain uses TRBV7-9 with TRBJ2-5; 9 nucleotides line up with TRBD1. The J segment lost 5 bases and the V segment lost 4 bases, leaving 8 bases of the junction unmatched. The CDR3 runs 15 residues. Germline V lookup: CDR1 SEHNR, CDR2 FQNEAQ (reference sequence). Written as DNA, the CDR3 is TGTGCCAGCAGCTCAACAGGGGGCGGGTTCGAGACCCAGTACTTC. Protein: CASSSTGGGFETQYF.

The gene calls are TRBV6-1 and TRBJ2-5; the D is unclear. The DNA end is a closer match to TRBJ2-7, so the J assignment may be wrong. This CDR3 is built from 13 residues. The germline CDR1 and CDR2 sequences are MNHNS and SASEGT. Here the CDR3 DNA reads TGTGCCAGCAGTGAGGGGTTAAGCTACGAGCAGTACTTC. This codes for CASSEGLSYEQYF.

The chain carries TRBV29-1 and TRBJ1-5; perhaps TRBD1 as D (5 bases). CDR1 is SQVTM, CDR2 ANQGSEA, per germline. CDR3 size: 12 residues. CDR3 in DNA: TGCAGTGTGGGAGGGGCGGATCAGCCCCAGCATTTT. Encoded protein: CSVGGADQPQHF.